This T cell receptor beta chain was recorded in a study of blood T cell repertoires in COVID-19. About the study: Some COVID-19 samples were acute and others convalescent; all came from the United States, Italy and Spain.

The CDR3 is made up of 14 amino acids. Trimming left V 5 bases short and J 8 bases short, with 16 bases between. Germline assignment: CDR1 SGHAT and CDR2 FQNNGV. The repertoire was sequenced with immunoSEQ multiplex PCR; TCRdb's copy has only in-frame clones and lacks some. The repertoire has 200,000 to 250,000 clones, around nine tenths of them found once; the top ten carry 1.5% to 2%. Ages ranged from about 18 to 100 years, with residence in fewer than 25 US areas. The TCR originated in a young woman who had recovered from COVID-19. The specimen sequenced was PBMCs or T cells enriched from blood (not recorded which). V is TRBV11-2 and J is TRBJ2-1; D not resolved. In DNA, the CDR3 is TGTGCCAGCAGCCCGATAGCCCGCCCCTATGAGCAGTTCTTC. It codes for CASSPIARPYEQFF.